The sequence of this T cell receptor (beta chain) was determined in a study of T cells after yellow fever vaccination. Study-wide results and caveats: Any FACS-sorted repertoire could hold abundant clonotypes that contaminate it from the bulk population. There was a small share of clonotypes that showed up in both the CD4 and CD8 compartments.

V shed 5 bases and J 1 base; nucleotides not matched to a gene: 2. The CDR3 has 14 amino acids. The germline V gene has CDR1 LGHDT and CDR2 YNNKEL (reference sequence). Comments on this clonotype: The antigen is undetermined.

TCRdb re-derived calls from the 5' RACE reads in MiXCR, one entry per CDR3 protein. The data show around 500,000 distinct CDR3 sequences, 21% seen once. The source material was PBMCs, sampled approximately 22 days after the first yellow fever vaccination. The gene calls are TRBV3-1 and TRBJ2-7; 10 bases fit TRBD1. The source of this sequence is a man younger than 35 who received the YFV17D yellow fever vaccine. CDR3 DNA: TGTGCCAGCAGCGGGGACAGGGGATCCTACGAGCAGTACTTC. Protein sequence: CASSGDRGSYEQYF.